The clone carrying this TCR beta chain was seen more than once but under ten times. This sample was included in a study of T-cell reconstitution after alpha-beta-depleted transplantation in children. TCRbeta library construction was performed incorporating unique molecular identifiers. A single record per CDR3 protein comes from TCRdb applying MiXCR to the PCR reads. The sample has over 450,000 distinct CDR3 sequences, 10% seen once. This CDR3 contains 12 residues. The V end was cut by 3 bases, the J end by 7 bases, with 13 bases between. In germline, CDR1 is SQVTM, CDR2 ANQGSEA. The source is a child aged 2-15 years with inherited bone marrow failure, due to receive a stem cell transplant. The chain couples TRBV29-1 to TRBJ2-7; no firm D call. The input for sequencing was PBMCs, taken before TCRalphabeta/CD19-depleted stem cell transplant. CDR3 coding DNA: TGCAGCGTTGAGGTCTTGGGCAGGGAGCAGTACTTC. This sequence encodes CSVEVLGREQYF.